The next 2 T cell receptor beta chains were all read from a single sample in a study of T cells after yellow fever vaccination. One entry per CDR3 protein results from TCRdb running MiXCR on the 5' RACE reads. The table has some 250,000 distinct CDR3 sequences, over 3% seen once. Sample: PBMCs, taken 15 days after the yellow fever booster vaccination. The origin of the receptors is a man aged 18 to 30 who received the YFV17D yellow fever vaccine.

This clonotype was picked up many times. This sequence joins TRBV7-2 and TRBJ2-7, with 8 bases that match TRBD1. The CDR3 has 15 amino acids. The junction had 9 bases not matched to a gene; V was cut back by 6 bases and J by 2 bases. CDR1 is SGHTA, CDR2 FQGNSA, per germline. The CDR3, as DNA: TGTGCCAGCAGTCAGTATCAACAGGGGGCCTACGAGCAGTACTTC. Translated, it gives CASSQYQQGAYEQYF. The complete variable domain, with remaining parts taken from reference TRBV7-2 and TRBJ2-7, reads GAGVSQSPSNKVTEKGKDVELRCDPISGHTALYWYRQSLGQGLEFLIYFQGNSAPDKSGLPSDRFSAERTGGSVSTLTIQRTQQEDSAVYLCASSQYQQGAYEQYFGPGTRLTVT.

This clonotype was recorded at least ten times. The V call is TRBV11-2, the J call TRBJ2-5; weak D call: TRBD2 (7 bases). The V end lost 4 bases, the J end lost 4 bases, and 19 bases lay between the germline ends. Germline V gene lookup returns CDR1 SGHAT and CDR2 FQNNGV. The CDR3 extends over 16 amino acids. The CDR3 sequence is CASSSQRARGGETQYF. The CDR3 region has the DNA TGTGCCAGCAGCTCCCAGAGGGCTAGGGGGGGAGAGACCCAGTACTTC.